The 2 T cell receptor beta chains in this list originate from one sample, sequenced in a study of T cell repertoires in chronic hepatitis B. Method: immunoSEQ multiplex PCR; TCRdb's copy keeps in-frame clones and lacks some. The repertoire holds approximately 480 clones, with 80% to 90% as singletons. Material: HBV polymerase (pol387) epitope-specific CD8+ T cells from PBMCs. Every receptor here comes from a human donor with chronic hepatitis B virus infection.

This clone was seen a single time. The chain combines TRBV4-1 with TRBJ2-7, with D possibly matching TRBD2 (5 bases). CDR3 size: 15 residues. Germline lookup yields CDR1 MGHRA and CDR2 YSYEKL. The germline V and J ends were trimmed by 2 bases and 2 bases, with 13 bases remaining between them. The CDR3 loop is CASSQILDFTYEQYF. The CDR3 nucleotides read TGCGCCAGCAGCCAAATCTTGGACTTCACCTACGAGCAGTACTTC.

The chain has TRBV30 and TRBJ1-1; 9 positions agree with TRBD1. The CDR3 extends over 11 amino acids. Per germline, CDR1 GTSNPN and CDR2 SVGIG (reference sequence). V trimming: 5 bases; J trimming: 8 bases; junction bases outside the gene matches: 3. In DNA, the CDR3 is TGTGCCTGGGACAGGGGGGGAGAAGCTTTCTTT. It translates to CAWDRGGEAFF.